These 17 T cell receptor beta chains came from one sample sequenced in a study of T cell repertoires in cytomegalovirus infection. MiXCR, run by TCRdb on the reads, gives a single entry per CDR3 protein. Of around 300,000 distinct CDR3 sequences listed, 22% were seen once; the top ten hold approximately 19%. Their recognized antigens are unknown. The sample was cultured PBMCs, taken from culture after CMV antigen stimulation. The source is a human donor in good health (CMV status not recorded). Some clones in this sample may be carry-over from other donors' samples.

This clonotype was detected many times. V gene TRBV25-1 combines with J gene TRBJ2-3; 9 nucleotides agree with TRBD1. Germline-derived CDR1 and CDR2 are MGHDK and SYGVNS. The CDR3 extends over 15 amino acids. The V and J ends lost 6 bases and 3 bases, in that order; junction bases with no gene match: 7. The CDR3 loop reads CASSLRTGVTDTQYF. The CDR3 coding sequence is TGTGCCAGCAGCCTTCGGACAGGGGTGACAGATACGCAGTATTTT.

The chain has TRBV6-5 and TRBJ1-5, with TRBD1 identical over 9 bases. This CDR3 has 18 residues. Germline CDR1 reads MNHEY; CDR2 reads SVGAGI. The V gene end was trimmed by 0 bases and the J gene end by 6 bases; junction bases not matched to a gene: 12. CDR3 residues: CASSYSRWDRAGGQPQHF. The CDR3 DNA follows: TGTGCCAGCAGTTACTCCCGGTGGGACAGGGCGGGAGGTCAGCCCCAGCATTTT.

This clonotype was counted only a few times. V and J are TRBV28 and TRBJ2-7; D call uncertain. V was shortened by 7 bases and J by 0 bases, with 7 bases between the two germline ends. Germline V gene lookup returns CDR1 MDHEN and CDR2 SYDVKM. CDR3 length: 12 residues. The CDR3 coding sequence is TGTGCCAGCACTAGGACCTCCTACGAGCAGTACTTC. Encoded protein: CASTRTSYEQYF.

With regard to this clonotype: The germline gene is not matched at one end of the junction; a read error may be the cause. This rearrangement joins TRBV10-3 to TRBJ1-5; D perhaps matches TRBD1 (5 bases). The CDR3 totals 13 residues. The germline CDR1 and CDR2 sequences are ENHRY and SYGVKD. The CDR3 coding sequence is TGTGCCATGGCCGCGGGGGAGGATCAGGCCCAGCATTTT. Its translation is CAMAAGEDQAQHF.

This clonotype was seen at least ten times. The J gene is TRBJ1-2, the V gene TRBV12-3 or TRBV12-4; D gene uncertain. Trimming shortened V by 6 bases and J by 1 base, and 9 bases separated the two germline ends. This CDR3 region has 13 residues. Here the CDR3 DNA reads TGTGCCAGCAGAAAACACAATAACTATGGCTACACCTTC. Its protein is CASRKHNNYGYTF.

This clonotype was detected many times. The CDR3 spells CASSLASRGEQFF. The CDR3 bases are TGTGCCAGCAGCTTAGCGAGTAGAGGTGAGCAGTTCTTC. This chain links TRBV7-2 with TRBJ2-1; no definite D call. The germline V gene encodes CDR1 SGHTA and CDR2 FQGNSA. V lost 0 bases and J 9 bases, leaving 9 bases between the germline ends. The CDR3 loop spans 13 amino acids.

This clonotype was seen repeatedly, ten times or more. This rearrangement joins TRBV5-4 to TRBJ2-7, with 7 positions matching TRBD1. Germline CDR1 reads SGHNT; CDR2 reads YYREEE (reference sequence). The CDR3 loop spans 15 amino acids. Trimming removed 2 bases from V and 7 bases from J; junction bases left unmatched: 12. CDR3 region: CASSFKGAAVGEQYV. CDR3 bases: TGTGCCAGCAGCTTTAAGGGGGCCGCTGTGGGAGAGCAGTACGTC.

The chain combines TRBV7-3 with TRBJ2-1; D is unresolved. CDR1 and CDR2 from the germline V gene are SGHTA and FQGTGA. Deletions cut 5 bases from V and 1 base from J, with 9 bases between. CDR3 length equals 14 residues. CDR3 coding DNA: TGTGCCAGCAGCCCGATCGGTTCCTACAATGAGCAGTTCTTC. It is translated as CASSPIGSYNEQFF.

This clonotype has just a few counts. This rearrangement joins TRBV6-5 to TRBJ1-1; D possibly corresponds to TRBD1 (5 bases). Germline CDR1 reads MNHEY; CDR2 reads SVGAGI. The CDR3 sequence is 11 residues long. The germline V and J ends were trimmed by 9 bases and 11 bases, with 16 bases remaining between them. The DNA for the CDR3 is TGTGCCAGTGGGGTCGGGAGGGGCGCTTTCTTT. Amino acids: CASGVGRGAFF.

V usage is TRBV6-6 and J usage is TRBJ2-3; 11 bases line up with TRBD2. The ends lost 9 bases at V and 6 bases at J; junction bases unmatched: 11. Germline values: CDR1 MNHNY, CDR2 SVGAGI (reference sequence). This CDR3 spans 15 amino acids. The CDR3 here is CASSGLAAKGDTQYF. CDR3 in DNA: TGTGCCAGTTCGGGACTAGCGGCCAAGGGGGATACGCAGTATTTT.

The genes are TRBV7-2 and TRBJ2-5, with D possibly being TRBD1 or TRBD2 (6 bases each). This CDR3 is 15 amino acids long. Germline V gives CDR1 SGHTA, CDR2 FQGNSA. With 5 bases removed from V and 2 bases from J, the gap between germline ends came to 15 bases. The CDR3 spells CASSIPGGRQETQYF. CDR3 nucleotide sequence: TGTGCCAGCAGCATTCCCGGGGGCAGGCAAGAGACCCAGTACTTC.

This chain joins TRBV9 and TRBJ2-1, with 10 bases identical to TRBD2. Germline CDR1 reads SGDLS; CDR2 reads YYNGEE. The CDR3 is made up of 15 amino acids. Unmatched junction bases numbered 4, after V lost 1 base and J lost 6 bases. The CDR3 nucleotides are TGTGCCAGCAGCGTAAAAAGCGGGAGGGTCAATGAGCAGTTCTTC. Its translation is CASSVKSGRVNEQFF.

The V gene is TRBV20-1, the J gene TRBJ2-3; TRBD2 matches 8 bases. With V trimmed by 1 base and J by 2 bases, 5 bases remained unmatched. The CDR3 is 15 residues long. Germline V gene sequence: CDR1 DFQATT, CDR2 SNEGSKA (reference sequence). In DNA, the CDR3 is TGCAGTGCTAGAGTTATGACTAGCGTCACAGATACGCAGTATTTT. This sequence encodes CSARVMTSVTDTQYF.

This clonotype was picked up many times. The J gene is TRBJ2-7, the V gene TRBV7-2, with 9 bases matching TRBD2. With V trimmed by 1 base and J by 2 bases, 18 bases remained unmatched. Germline CDR1 is SGHTA and CDR2 is FQGNSA. This CDR3 is 20 amino acids long. The DNA of the CDR3 is TGTGCCAGCAGCTTAGGTGTGGTACCACGGCGGGAGGGCCGGGCCTACGAGCAGTACTTC. Residues: CASSLGVVPRREGRAYEQYF.

Concerning this clonotype itself: One end of the junction does not line up with germline, which may come from a read error. This chain joins TRBV7-9 and TRBJ2-5; maybe TRBD2 (5 bases). Germline V gene sequence: CDR1 SEHNR, CDR2 FQNEAQ (reference sequence). The CDR3 totals 13 residues. CDR3 protein: CASSLTLGIAGSF. CDR3 nucleotides: TGTGCCAGCAGCTTAACGTTAGGCATCGCGGGTTCCTTC.

This clonotype was seen more than once but under ten times. The chain has TRBV24-1 and TRBJ1-5; D remains unclear. Trimming took 1 base from V and 9 from J, leaving 3 bases between them. The CDR3 sequence is 11 residues long. CDR1 KGHDR and CDR2 SFDVKD come from the germline V gene. The CDR3 DNA reads TGTGCCACCAGTGATTTTAGGCCCCAGCATTTT. This gives the protein CATSDFRPQHF.

This clonotype was recorded many times. The rearrangement links TRBV7-3 to TRBJ1-2; D may be TRBD1 (6 bases). V dropped 2 bases and J dropped 1 base, with 11 bases sitting between them. The CDR3 runs to 15 residues. The germline V gene has CDR1 SGHTA and CDR2 FQGTGA. This chain's CDR3 is CASSLAAGDNYGYTF. The CDR3 DNA follows: TGTGCCAGCAGCTTAGCGGCAGGGGATAACTATGGCTACACCTTC.